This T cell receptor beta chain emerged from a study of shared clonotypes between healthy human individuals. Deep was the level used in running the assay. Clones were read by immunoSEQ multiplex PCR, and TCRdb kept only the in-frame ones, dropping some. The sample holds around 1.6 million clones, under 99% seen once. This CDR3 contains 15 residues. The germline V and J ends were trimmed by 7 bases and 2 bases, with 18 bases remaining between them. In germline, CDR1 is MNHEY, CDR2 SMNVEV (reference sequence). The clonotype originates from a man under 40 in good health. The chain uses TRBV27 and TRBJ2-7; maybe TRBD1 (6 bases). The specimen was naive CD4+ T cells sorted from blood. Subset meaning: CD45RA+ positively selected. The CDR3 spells CASTQTGYETYEQYF. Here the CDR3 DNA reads TGTGCCAGCACCCAAACAGGGTACGAAACCTACGAGCAGTACTTC.